The 18 T cell receptor beta chains below all came from one sample that was sequenced in a study of CD8 T cells in Susac syndrome. RNA amounts of roughly 0.5 to 1 ug underwent reverse transcription with random hexamers. Each CDR3 protein is one row after TCRdb ran MiXCR on the immunoSEQ multiplex PCR reads. The sample includes just under 95,000 distinct CDR3 sequences, 85% to 95% of them seen just once. Sequencing was carried out using CD4+ T cells from PBMCs. Every receptor here comes from a human donor with Susac syndrome.

The chain has TRBV20-1 and TRBJ2-3; 7 bases align to TRBD2. CDR3 size: 16 residues. V shed 3 bases, J shed 1 base, and the junction held 10 bases outside the gene matches. Germline V gene data show CDR1 as DFQATT and CDR2 as SNEGSKA (reference sequence). CDR3 region: CSARTRSGVGTDTQYF. The DNA for the CDR3 is TGCAGTGCTAGGACCCGGAGCGGGGTGGGCACAGATACGCAGTATTTT.

The genes are TRBV30 and TRBJ1-2, with D maybe TRBD1 (6 bases). This CDR3 region has 13 residues. V was pared by 3 bases and J by 4 bases, with 12 bases between. Per the germline V gene, CDR1 is GTSNPN and CDR2 is SVGIG (reference sequence). CDR3 DNA: TGTGCCTGGAGCCCGGACAGTATCTATGGCTACACCTTC. Residues: CAWSPDSIYGYTF.

The chain couples TRBV12-5 to TRBJ2-1; D uncertain. The V gene lost 3 bases and the J gene lost 10 bases, with 10 bases spanning the gap. Germline V CDR1 and CDR2: LGHNT, FRNRAP. The CDR3 is 12 residues long. The CDR3 spells CASGFGLPEQFF. For the CDR3, the DNA is TGTGCTAGTGGTTTCGGTCTACCCGAGCAGTTCTTC. The full variable domain, completed using reference TRBV12-5 and TRBJ2-1, is DARVTQTPRHKVTEMGQEVTMRCQPILGHNTVFWYRQTMMQGLELLAYFRNRAPLDDSGMPKDRFSAEMPDATLATLKIQPSEPRDSAVYFCASGFGLPEQFFGPGTRLTVL.

The chain has TRBV6-5 and TRBJ2-7; D perhaps matches TRBD1 (6 bases). CDR1 and CDR2 from the germline V gene are MNHEY and SVGAGI. The CDR3 has 14 amino acids. V shed 7 bases and J shed 2 bases, with 15 bases lying between them. The CDR3 region has the DNA TGTGCCAGCAATGAACCGGGACAAACCTACGAGCAGTACTTC. Protein sequence: CASNEPGQTYEQYF.

The genes are TRBV3-1 and TRBJ2-3; the D gene is possibly TRBD2 (7 bases). The CDR3 consists of 16 residues. V shed 1 base and J shed 4 bases, with 15 bases lying between them. CDR1 and CDR2 from the germline V gene are LGHDT and YNNKEL (reference sequence). The CDR3 here is CASSQGRGGGADTQYF. The CDR3 DNA reads TGTGCCAGCAGCCAAGGAAGGGGGGGCGGCGCAGATACGCAGTATTTT.

V is TRBV7-2 and J is TRBJ1-4; D uncertain. With 1 base removed from V and 4 bases from J, the gap between germline ends came to 7 bases. CDR1 is SGHTA, CDR2 FQGNSA, per germline. The CDR3 loop spans 14 amino acids. Here the CDR3 DNA reads TGTGCCAGCAGCTTAGGCAACAATAATGAAAAACTGTTTTTT. It codes for CASSLGNNNEKLFF.

The V call is TRBV7-2, the J call TRBJ2-3; 10 bases match TRBD2. The CDR3 length is 16 residues. CDR1 and CDR2 (germline): SGHTA, FQGNSA. V lost 7 bases, J lost 2 bases, and 9 bases stayed unmatched. CDR3: CASTPGLASNTDTQYF. The CDR3 nucleotides are TGTGCCAGCACCCCGGGACTAGCGAGCAACACAGATACGCAGTATTTT.

The chain uses TRBV5-6 and TRBJ2-1; 7 bases line up with TRBD2. The CDR3 is 17 residues long. CDR1 and CDR2 (germline): SGHDT, YYEEEE. Unmatched junction bases numbered 14, after V lost 0 bases and J lost 8 bases. The CDR3 coding sequence is TGTGCCAGCAGCTTGGCGGGAGGAGACGGGACGAGATATGAGCAGTTCTTC. Translating gives CASSLAGGDGTRYEQFF.

The chain is built from TRBV6-5 and TRBJ2-7; 8 bases agree with TRBD1. The CDR3 sequence is 15 residues long. Trimming at V came to 8 bases and at J to 3 bases, leaving 12 bases not matched to a gene. Germline loops: CDR1 MNHEY, CDR2 SVGAGI. As DNA, the CDR3 is TGTGCCAGCGCTCTGGGTGGACAGGGTAGCTACGAGCAGTACTTC. Its translation: CASALGGQGSYEQYF.

This rearrangement joins TRBV3-1 to TRBJ2-1; 10 bases line up with TRBD2. The germline gives CDR1 LGHDT, CDR2 YNNKEL (reference sequence). The CDR3 is 16 amino acids. J gave up 9 bases and V 0 bases, and 8 bases lay outside the gene matches. CDR3 loop: CASSQDVVSGGGEQFF. The CDR3 coding sequence is TGTGCCAGCAGCCAAGACGTTGTAAGCGGGGGGGGTGAGCAGTTCTTC.

CDR3 DNA: TGTGCCAGCAGTTACGCGGGGGGGAGCGCAGATACGCAGTATTTT. Encoded protein: CASSYAGGSADTQYF. The V call is TRBV6-6, the J call TRBJ2-3; 9 bases map to TRBD2. Germline CDR1 and CDR2: MNHNY and SVGAGI (reference sequence). V was clipped by 2 bases and J by 4 bases; unmatched bases: 4. The CDR3 runs 15 residues.

CDR3 coding DNA: TGCGCCAGCAGCTTGGCCGTCGCGGGGCTAGGGCACGAGCAGTACTTC. Residues: CASSLAVAGLGHEQYF. The chain employs TRBV5-1 and TRBJ2-7; perhaps TRBD2 as D (6 bases). Germline values: CDR1 SGHRS, CDR2 YFSETQ. The CDR3 consists of 16 residues. Deletions cut 0 bases from V and 5 bases from J, with 18 bases between. The variable domain in full, with the rest retrieved from reference TRBV5-1 and TRBJ2-7, is KAGVTQTPRYLIKTRGQQVTLSCSPISGHRSVSWYQQTPGQGLQFLFEYFSETQRNKGNFPGRFSGRQFSNSRSEMNVSTLELGDSALYLCASSLAVAGLGHEQYFGPGTRLTVT.

The chain employs TRBV6-5 and TRBJ2-7; 8 bases map to TRBD2. V was clipped by 5 bases and J by 5 bases; unmatched bases: 8. This CDR3 region has 14 residues. The V gene's germline CDR1 is MNHEY and CDR2 SVGAGI. Written as DNA, the CDR3 is TGTGCCAGCAGTCTCACGCGGGGGGCCCACGAGCAGTACTTC. It yields the protein CASSLTRGAHEQYF.

The chain is built from TRBV7-2 and TRBJ1-1; D is unclear. The CDR3 is made up of 14 amino acids. V lost 5 bases and J 4 bases, leaving 14 bases between the germline ends. CDR1 and CDR2 (germline): SGHTA, FQGNSA. CDR3 in amino acids: CASSPLGGSTEAFF. In nucleotides, the CDR3 is TGTGCCAGCAGCCCACTAGGAGGGAGCACTGAAGCTTTCTTT.

This sequence joins TRBV4-3 and TRBJ2-1; a weak D match, TRBD2 (5 bases). The CDR3 length is 12 residues. Trimming cost V 1 base and J 7 bases, with 5 bases left between them. Germline CDR1 and CDR2: LGHNA and YSLEER. The CDR3 DNA reads TGCGCCAGCAGCCAAGCGGGAAATGAGCAGTTCTTC. Translated: CASSQAGNEQFF.

The chain links TRBV20-1 to TRBJ2-3; no clear D. The V and J ends lost 5 bases and 4 bases respectively, with 10 bases between them. This CDR3 region has 12 residues. CDR1 is DFQATT and CDR2 is SNEGSKA in the germline V gene (reference sequence). CDR3 region: CSAGLVADTQYF. The CDR3 coding sequence is TGCAGTGCTGGGCTCGTCGCAGATACGCAGTATTTT.

This chain links TRBV19 with TRBJ2-7; possible D gene TRBD1, 5 bases. The germline V gene has CDR1 LNHDA and CDR2 SQIVND (reference sequence). The CDR3 runs 12 residues. This CDR3 is CAPRGLAYEQYF. The DNA of the CDR3 is TGTGCGCCTAGGGGCTTGGCCTACGAGCAGTACTTC.

Written as DNA, the CDR3 is TGTGCCAGCAGCACCCTACTAGCGGGGACCTACGAGCAGTACTTC. Its translation is CASSTLLAGTYEQYF. The chain carries TRBV21-1 and TRBJ2-7; no check of the table's D call, TRBD2, against the DNA was made. TRBV21-1 is shown as a pseudogene. The CDR3 covers 15 residues.